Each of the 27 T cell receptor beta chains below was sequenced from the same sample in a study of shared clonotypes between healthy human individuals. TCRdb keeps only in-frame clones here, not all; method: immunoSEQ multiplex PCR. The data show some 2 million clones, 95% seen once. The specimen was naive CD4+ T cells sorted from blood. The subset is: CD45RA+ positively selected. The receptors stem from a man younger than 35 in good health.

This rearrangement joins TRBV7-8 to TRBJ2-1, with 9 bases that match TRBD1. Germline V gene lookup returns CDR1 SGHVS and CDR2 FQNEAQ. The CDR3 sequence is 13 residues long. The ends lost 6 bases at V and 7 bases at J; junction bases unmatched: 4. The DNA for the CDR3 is TGTGCCAGCAGTGGACAGGGGTGGAATGAGCAGTTCTTC. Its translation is CASSGQGWNEQFF.

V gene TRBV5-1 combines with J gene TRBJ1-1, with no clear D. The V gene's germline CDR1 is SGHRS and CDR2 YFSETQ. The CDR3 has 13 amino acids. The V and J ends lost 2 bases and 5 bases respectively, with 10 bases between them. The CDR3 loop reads CASSFEVSTEAFF. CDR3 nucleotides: TGCGCCAGCAGCTTTGAGGTTTCGACTGAAGCTTTCTTT.

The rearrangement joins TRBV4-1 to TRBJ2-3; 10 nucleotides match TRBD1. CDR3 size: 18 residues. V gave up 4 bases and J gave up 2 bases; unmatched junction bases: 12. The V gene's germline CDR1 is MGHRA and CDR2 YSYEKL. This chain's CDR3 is CASSPRQGAFRYTDTQYF. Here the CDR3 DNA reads TGCGCCAGCAGCCCCAGACAGGGGGCTTTTCGGTACACAGATACGCAGTATTTT.

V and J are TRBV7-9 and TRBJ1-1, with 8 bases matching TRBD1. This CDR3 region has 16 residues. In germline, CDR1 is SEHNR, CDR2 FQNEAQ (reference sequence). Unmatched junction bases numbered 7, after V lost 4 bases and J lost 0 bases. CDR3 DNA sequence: TGTGCCAGCAGCTCCGATCGGACAGGGATGAACACTGAAGCTTTCTTT. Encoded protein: CASSSDRTGMNTEAFF.

For the CDR3, the DNA is TGCGCCAGCAGCCAGAAACGGGAAACCACAGATACGCAGTATTTT. Translation: CASSQKRETTDTQYF. The chain couples TRBV5-1 to TRBJ2-3; weak D call: TRBD2 (5 bases). Germline V gene sequence: CDR1 SGHRS, CDR2 YFSETQ. Trimming took 4 bases from V and 2 from J, leaving 14 bases between them. CDR3 length equals 15 residues.

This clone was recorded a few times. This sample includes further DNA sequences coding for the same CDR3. The CDR3 region is CASSSQETQYF. CDR3 bases: TGTGCCAGCAGCTCCCAAGAGACCCAGTACTTC. The chain couples TRBV5-4 to TRBJ2-5, with D uncertain. The CDR3 consists of 11 residues. Deletions cut 3 bases from V and 1 base from J, with 1 base between. CDR1 and CDR2 from the germline V gene are SGHNT and YYREEE (reference sequence).

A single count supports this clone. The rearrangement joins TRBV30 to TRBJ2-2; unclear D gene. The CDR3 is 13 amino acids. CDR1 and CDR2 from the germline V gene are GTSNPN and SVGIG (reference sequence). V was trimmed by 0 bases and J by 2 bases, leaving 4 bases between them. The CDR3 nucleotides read TGTGCCTGGAGTGTAAGCAACACCGGGGAGCTGTTTTTT. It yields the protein CAWSVSNTGELFF.

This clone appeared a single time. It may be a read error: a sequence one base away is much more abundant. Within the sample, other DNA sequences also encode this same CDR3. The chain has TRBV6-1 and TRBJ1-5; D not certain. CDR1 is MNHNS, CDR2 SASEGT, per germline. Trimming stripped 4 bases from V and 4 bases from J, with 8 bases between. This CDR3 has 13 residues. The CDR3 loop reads CASSGTGNQPQHF. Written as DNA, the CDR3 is TGTGCCAGCAGTGGGACGGGGAATCAGCCCCAGCATTTT.

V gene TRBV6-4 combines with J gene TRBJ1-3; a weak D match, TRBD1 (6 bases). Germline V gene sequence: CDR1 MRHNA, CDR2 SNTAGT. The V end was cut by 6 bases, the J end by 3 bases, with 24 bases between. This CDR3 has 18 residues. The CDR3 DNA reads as TGTGCCAGCAGCGAGGACCCCCGGGACACTTCGAGTGGAAACACCATATATTTT. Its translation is CASSEDPRDTSSGNTIYF.

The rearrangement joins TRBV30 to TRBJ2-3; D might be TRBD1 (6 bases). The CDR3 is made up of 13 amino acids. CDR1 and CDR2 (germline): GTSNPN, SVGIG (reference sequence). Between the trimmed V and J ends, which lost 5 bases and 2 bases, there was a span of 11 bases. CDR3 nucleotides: TGTGCCTGGGCTGGACAGTTCACAGATACGCAGTATTTT. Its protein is CAWAGQFTDTQYF.

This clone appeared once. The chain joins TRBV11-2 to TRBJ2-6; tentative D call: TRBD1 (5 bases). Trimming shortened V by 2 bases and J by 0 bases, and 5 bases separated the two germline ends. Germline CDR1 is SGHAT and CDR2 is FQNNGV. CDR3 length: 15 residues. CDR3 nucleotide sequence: TGTGCCAGCAGCTTACAGGGCTCTGGGGCCAACGTCCTGACTTTC. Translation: CASSLQGSGANVLTF. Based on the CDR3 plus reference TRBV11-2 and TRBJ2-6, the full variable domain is EAGVAQSPRYKIIEKRQSVAFWCNPISGHATLYWYQQILGQGPKLLIQFQNNGVVDDSQLPKDRFSAERLKGVDSTLKIQPAKLEDSAVYLCASSLQGSGANVLTFGAGSRLTVL.

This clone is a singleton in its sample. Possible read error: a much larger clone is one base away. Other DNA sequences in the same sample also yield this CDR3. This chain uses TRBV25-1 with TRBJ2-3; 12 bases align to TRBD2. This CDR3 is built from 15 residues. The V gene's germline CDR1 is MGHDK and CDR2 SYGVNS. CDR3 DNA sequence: TGTGCCAGCAGTGCTACTAGCGGGGGGACAGATACGCAGTATTTC. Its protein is CASSATSGGTDTQYF. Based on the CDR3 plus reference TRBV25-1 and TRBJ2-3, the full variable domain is EADIYQTPRYLVIGTGKKITLECSQTMGHDKMYWYQQDPGMELHLIHYSYGVNSTEKGDLSSESTVSRIRTEHFPLTLESARPSHTSQYLCASSATSGGTDTQYFGPGTRLTVL.

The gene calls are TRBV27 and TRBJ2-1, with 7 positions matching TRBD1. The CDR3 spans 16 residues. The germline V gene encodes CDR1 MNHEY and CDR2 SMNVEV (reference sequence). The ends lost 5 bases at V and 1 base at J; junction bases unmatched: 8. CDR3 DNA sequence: TGTGCCAGCAGTCTGCCTAAGACAGGGTCCTACAATGAGCAGTTCTTC. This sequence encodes CASSLPKTGSYNEQFF.

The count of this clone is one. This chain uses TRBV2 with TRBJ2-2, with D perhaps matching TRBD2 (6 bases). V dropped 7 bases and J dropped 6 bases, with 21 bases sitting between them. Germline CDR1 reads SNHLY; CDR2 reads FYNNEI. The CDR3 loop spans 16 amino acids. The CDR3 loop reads CASTRGGTTVAGELFF. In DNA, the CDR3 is TGTGCCAGCACTCGGGGCGGGACCACCGTGGCCGGGGAGCTGTTTTTT.

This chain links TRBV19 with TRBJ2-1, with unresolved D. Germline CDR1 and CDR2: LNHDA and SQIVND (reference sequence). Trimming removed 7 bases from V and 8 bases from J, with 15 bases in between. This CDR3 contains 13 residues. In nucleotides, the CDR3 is TGTGCCAGTATGCCGGCCAGCATCGATGAGCAGTTCTTC. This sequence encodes CASMPASIDEQFF.

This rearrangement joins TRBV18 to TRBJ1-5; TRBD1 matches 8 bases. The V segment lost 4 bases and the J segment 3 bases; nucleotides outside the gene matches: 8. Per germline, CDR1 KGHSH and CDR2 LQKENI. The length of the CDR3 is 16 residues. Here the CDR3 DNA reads TGTGCCAGCTCACAAATTCAGGGGGCAAACAATCAGCCCCAGCATTTT. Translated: CASSQIQGANNQPQHF.

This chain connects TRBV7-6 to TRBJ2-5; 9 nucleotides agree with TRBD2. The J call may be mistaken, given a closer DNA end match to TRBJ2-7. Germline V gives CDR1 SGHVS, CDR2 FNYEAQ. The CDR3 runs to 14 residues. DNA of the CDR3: TGTGCCAGCAGCCCAGCGGGGGGACCCTACGAGCAGTACTTC. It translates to CASSPAGGPYEQYF.

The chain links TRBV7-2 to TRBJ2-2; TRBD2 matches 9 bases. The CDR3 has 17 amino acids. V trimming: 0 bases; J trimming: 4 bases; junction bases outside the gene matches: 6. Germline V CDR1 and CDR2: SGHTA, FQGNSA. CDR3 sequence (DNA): TGTGCCAGCAGCTTAGCCCAGCGGGAGGTTAGCACCGGGGAGCTGTTTTTT. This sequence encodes CASSLAQREVSTGELFF.

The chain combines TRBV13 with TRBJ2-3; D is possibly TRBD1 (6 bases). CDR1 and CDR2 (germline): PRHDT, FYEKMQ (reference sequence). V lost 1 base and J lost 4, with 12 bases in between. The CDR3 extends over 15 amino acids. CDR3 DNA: TGTGCCAGCAGCTTAGATGTCAGGGGCGCAGATACGCAGTATTTT. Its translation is CASSLDVRGADTQYF.

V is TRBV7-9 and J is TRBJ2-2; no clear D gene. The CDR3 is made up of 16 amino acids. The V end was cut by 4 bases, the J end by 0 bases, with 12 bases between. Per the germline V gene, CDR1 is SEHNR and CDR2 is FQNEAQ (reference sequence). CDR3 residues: CASSSRNPSNTGELFF. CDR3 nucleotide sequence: TGTGCCAGCAGCTCCCGTAACCCTTCGAACACCGGGGAGCTGTTTTTT.

The CDR3 here is CASSQVGLAGLTDTQYF. The DNA for the CDR3 is TGCGCCAGCAGCCAAGTCGGACTAGCGGGGTTAACAGATACGCAGTATTTT. The gene calls are TRBV4-1 and TRBJ2-3, with TRBD2 identical over 12 bases. This CDR3 has 17 amino acids. V dropped 1 base and J dropped 3; count of bases not matched to a gene: 5. Germline lookup yields CDR1 MGHRA and CDR2 YSYEKL.

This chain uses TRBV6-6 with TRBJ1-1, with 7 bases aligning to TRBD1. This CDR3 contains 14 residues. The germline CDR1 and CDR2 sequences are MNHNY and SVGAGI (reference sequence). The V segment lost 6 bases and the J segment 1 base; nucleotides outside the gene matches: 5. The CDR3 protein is CASRSGGQNTEAFF. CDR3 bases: TGTGCCAGCAGATCAGGGGGTCAGAACACTGAAGCTTTCTTT.

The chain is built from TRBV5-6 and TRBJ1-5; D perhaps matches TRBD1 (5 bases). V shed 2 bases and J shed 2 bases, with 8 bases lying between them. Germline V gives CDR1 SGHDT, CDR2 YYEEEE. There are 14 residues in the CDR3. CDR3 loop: CASSFPGGNQPQHF. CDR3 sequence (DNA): TGTGCCAGCAGCTTCCCGGGGGGCAATCAGCCCCAGCATTTT.

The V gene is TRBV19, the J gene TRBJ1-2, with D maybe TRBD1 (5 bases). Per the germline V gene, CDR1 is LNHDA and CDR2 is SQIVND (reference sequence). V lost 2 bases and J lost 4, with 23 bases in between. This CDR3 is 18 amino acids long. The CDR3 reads CASSIRIGTPISSYGYTF. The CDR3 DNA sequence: TGTGCCAGTAGTATAAGGATCGGGACCCCTATTTCTAGCTATGGCTACACCTTC.

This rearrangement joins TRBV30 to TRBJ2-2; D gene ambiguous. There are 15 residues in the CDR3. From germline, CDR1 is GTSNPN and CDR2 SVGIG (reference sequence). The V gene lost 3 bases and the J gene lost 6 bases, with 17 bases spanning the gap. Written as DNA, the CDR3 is TGTGCCTGGAGGGCTCTCTTGCTTAACCCCGGGGAGCTGTTTTTT. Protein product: CAWRALLLNPGELFF.

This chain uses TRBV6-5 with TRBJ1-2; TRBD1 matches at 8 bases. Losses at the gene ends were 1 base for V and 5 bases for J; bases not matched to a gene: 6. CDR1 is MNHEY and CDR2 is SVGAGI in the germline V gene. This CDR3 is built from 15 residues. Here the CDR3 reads CASSYYSGQDYGYTF. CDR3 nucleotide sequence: TGTGCCAGCAGTTACTATTCGGGACAGGATTATGGCTACACCTTC.

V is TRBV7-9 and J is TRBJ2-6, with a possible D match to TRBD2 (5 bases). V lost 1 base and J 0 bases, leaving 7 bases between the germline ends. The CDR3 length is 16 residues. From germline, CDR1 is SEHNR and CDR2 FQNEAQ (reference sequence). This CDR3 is CASSLVEGSGANVLTF. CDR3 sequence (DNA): TGTGCCAGCAGCTTAGTTGAGGGCTCTGGGGCCAACGTCCTGACTTTC.